These T cell receptor beta chains were read from a single sample in a study of blood T cell repertoires in COVID-19. Here immunoSEQ multiplex PCR was the method, and the copy in TCRdb shows in-frame clones only, minus some. The sample lists tens of thousands of clones, roughly nine tenths occurring once. Sequenced: peripheral blood. These receptors all come from a woman in her fifties or sixties with acute or convalescent COVID-19. The CDR3 runs from the conserved cysteine through the conserved F or W. A D gene is named only where the DNA matches it firmly. Expanded clones get a size class; other rows say once, few or many, or leave the size out.

v_call,clone_size,d_call,j_call,cdr3_nt,cdr3_aa
TRBV5-1,once,-,TRBJ2-7,TGCGCCAGCAGCTTGGAACACTCTGGAATGACCCCTGGGCGCGACGAGCAGTACTTC,CASSLEHSGMTPGRDEQYF
TRBV28,-,-,TRBJ1-2,TGTGCCAGCAGTTTGAGTAGGAGCTCTATAGGCTACACCTTC,CASSLSRSSIGYTF
TRBV12-1,-,-,TRBJ1-5,TGTGCCAGCAGCTCCAACCACGTCTATAGCAATCAGCCCCAGCATTTT,CASSSNHVYSNQPQHF
TRBV4-1,-,TRBD1,TRBJ1-1,TGCGCCAGCAGCCAGAGGACAGGGCGAAAGGACACTGAAGCTTTCTTT,CASSQRTGRKDTEAFF
TRBV10-1,-,TRBD2,TRBJ2-7,TGCGCCAGCAGTGACGACACGGGACTAGCACCCGTACCCTCCTCCGAGCAGTACTTC,CASSDDTGLAPVPSSEQYF
TRBV28,-,-,TRBJ1-5,TGTGCCAGCAGTCCAACTGACTCCGGCAATCAGCCCCAGCATTTT,CASSPTDSGNQPQHF
TRBV7-2,-,TRBD1,TRBJ1-4,TGTGCCAGCAGCTCCGGGACAGTTAATGAAAAACTGTTTTTT,CASSSGTVNEKLFF
TRBV5-1,-,-,TRBJ2-1,TGCGCCAGCAGCTTGGCCTTAGACCCGAGAGGCGGCAATGAGCAGTTCTTC,CASSLALDPRGGNEQFF
TRBV5-4,-,-,TRBJ1-2,TGTGCCAGCAGCTCCAAGGGGAGGAGCGGCTACACCTTC,CASSSKGRSGYTF
TRBV4-1,-,-,TRBJ2-5,TGCGCCAGCAGCAACCAACAGGGAGGGATAGAGACCCAGTACTTC,CASSNQQGGIETQYF
TRBV6-5,-,-,TRBJ2-7,TGTGCCAGCAAAACAGGATACGAGCAGTACTTC,CASKTGYEQYF
TRBV10-3,-,TRBD1,TRBJ1-5,TGTGCCACCATGCGACAGGGTAATCAGCCCCAGCATTTT,CATMRQGNQPQHF
TRBV10-3,-,-,TRBJ1-2,TGTGCCACCTCGGTTCAATCCGGCTATGGCTACACCTTC,CATSVQSGYGYTF
TRBV6-6,-,TRBD1,TRBJ2-7,TGTGCCAGCAGTTATCGCGGACAGGGTAGGTCCTACGAGCAGTACTTC,CASSYRGQGRSYEQYF
TRBV28,-,TRBD1,TRBJ2-7,TGTGCCAGCAGTTCTCCGGGACAGGGGGCGTACGAGCAGTACTTC,CASSSPGQGAYEQYF
TRBV5-4,-,-,TRBJ2-1,TGTGCCAGCAGCTTGGCCGGGAGTTCCTACAATGAGCAGTTCTTC,CASSLAGSSYNEQFF
TRBV9,-,-,TRBJ2-1,TGTGCCAGCAGCGTAGCAGGGCCCGGCTACAATGAGCAGTTCTTC,CASSVAGPGYNEQFF
TRBV7-9,-,-,TRBJ2-7,TGTGCCAGCAGCTTTACCACAGGATTTCTTTCCTACGAGCAGTACTTC,CASSFTTGFLSYEQYF
TRBV5-8,-,-,TRBJ1-1,TGTGCCAGCAGCTGGACAGTACCCCAGAGCACTGAAGCTTTCTTT,CASSWTVPQSTEAFF
TRBV29-1,-,TRBD1,TRBJ1-4,TGCAGCGTTAGGGGGCCGACTAATGAAAAACTGTTTTTT,CSVRGPTNEKLFF
TRBV19,-,-,TRBJ2-7,TGTGCCAGTAGTCCAGCGAGAAACCTGCCCTACGAGCAGTACTTC,CASSPARNLPYEQYF
TRBV11-2,-,-,TRBJ2-7,TGTGCCAGCAGCCTTCGACCTTCAACGGGCGAGCAGTACTTC,CASSLRPSTGEQYF
TRBV30,-,-,TRBJ1-5,TGTGCCTGGAGTGTATCAGGGTATCAGCCCCAGCATTTT,CAWSVSGYQPQHF
TRBV6-1,-,-,TRBJ1-2,TGTGCCAGCAGTGACAATCGTCAGGGCTATGGCTACACCTTC,CASSDNRQGYGYTF
TRBV27,-,-,TRBJ1-5,TGTGCCAGCAGTCCTCGACAGGAAGGGCAGCCCCAGCATTTT,CASSPRQEGQPQHF
TRBV18,-,TRBD1,TRBJ1-2,TGTGCCAGCTTTGCCGGGACAGGAGACTATGGCTACACCTTC,CASFAGTGDYGYTF
TRBV5-4,-,-,TRBJ2-7,TGTGCCAGCAGCTCCCGGGTAGGTGACGGCGAGCAGTACTTC,CASSSRVGDGEQYF
TRBV5-1,-,-,TRBJ1-1,TGCGCCAGCAGCTTGGAGATAGGAGGCACTGAAGCTTTCTTT,CASSLEIGGTEAFF
TRBV7-9,once,-,TRBJ1-1,TGTGCCAGCTCGAAGTTGTCGGTGAACACTGAAGCTTTCTTT,CASSKLSVNTEAFF
TRBV11-2,once,-,TRBJ2-3,TGTGCCAGCAGCTTTTTTGTGGCGGGACCCACAGATACGCAGTATTTT,CASSFFVAGPTDTQYF
TRBV28,-,-,TRBJ1-1,TGTGCCAGCAGCTTGACTACACCGAACACTGAAGCTTTCTTT,CASSLTTPNTEAFF
TRBV10-1,-,-,TRBJ2-6,TGCGCCAGCAGTGAGTCCCGGAGGGACTCTGGGGCCAACGTCCTGACTTTC,CASSESRRDSGANVLTF
TRBV5-1,-,TRBD1,TRBJ2-5,TGCGCCAGCAGCTTGGCGGGACAGCAAGAGACCCAGTACTTC,CASSLAGQQETQYF
TRBV6-2/TRBV6-3,-,TRBD1,TRBJ1-5,TGTGCCAGCAGTTACTTGGGACAGTTTGAACAGCCCCAGCATTTT,CASSYLGQFEQPQHF
TRBV4-1,-,-,TRBJ1-2,TGCGCCAGCAGCCAAGACCGTTTCGGTGGCTACACCTTC,CASSQDRFGGYTF
TRBV6-1,-,TRBD2,TRBJ2-7,TGTGCCAGCAGTGCCACCCGAGCGGGGGGGCCCTACGAGCAGTACTTC,CASSATRAGGPYEQYF
TRBV11-2,-,-,TRBJ2-5,TGTGCCAGCAGCCCCGGACTGGAAGAGACCCAGTACTTC,CASSPGLEETQYF
TRBV6-5,once,-,TRBJ1-2,TGTGCCAGCAGTTTGGGCCAGTTTAAGGGCTACACCTTC,CASSLGQFKGYTF
TRBV11-1,-,-,TRBJ2-1,TGTGCCAGTAGCCCCCGTGACAAGTACAATGAGCAGTTCTTC,CASSPRDKYNEQFF
TRBV19,-,-,TRBJ2-7,TGTGCCAGTAGCACCTCGGCCGGGTACGAGCAGTACTTC,CASSTSAGYEQYF
TRBV3-1/TRBV3-2,-,-,TRBJ2-5,TGTGCCAGCAGCCAAGACCTGAGGGGGGGGCGAGAGACCCAGTACTTC,CASSQDLRGGRETQYF
TRBV21-1,-,-,TRBJ2-2,TGTGCCAGCAGCAAGGAAGGGGGGACAGCTAAAAACACCGGGGAGCTGTTTTTT,CASSKEGGTAKNTGELFF